The present T cell receptor beta chain was sequenced within a study of monozygotic twins with inflammatory bowel disease. The CDR3 spans 15 residues. Germline loops: CDR1 SGHNT, CDR2 YENEEA. UMIs with a 6-nucleotide sample barcode were added by template switching. TCRdb reanalyzed the 5' RACE reads, giving one entry per CDR3 protein sequence and no DNA. The sample table includes more than 85,000 distinct CDR3 sequences. This clonotype originated in a human donor with ulcerative colitis or Crohn's disease, or a healthy co-twin of an affected twin (not recorded which). Sequencing used blood. The chain employs TRBV11-3 and TRBJ1-1. The CDR3 loop reads CASSLGGDMNTEAFF.